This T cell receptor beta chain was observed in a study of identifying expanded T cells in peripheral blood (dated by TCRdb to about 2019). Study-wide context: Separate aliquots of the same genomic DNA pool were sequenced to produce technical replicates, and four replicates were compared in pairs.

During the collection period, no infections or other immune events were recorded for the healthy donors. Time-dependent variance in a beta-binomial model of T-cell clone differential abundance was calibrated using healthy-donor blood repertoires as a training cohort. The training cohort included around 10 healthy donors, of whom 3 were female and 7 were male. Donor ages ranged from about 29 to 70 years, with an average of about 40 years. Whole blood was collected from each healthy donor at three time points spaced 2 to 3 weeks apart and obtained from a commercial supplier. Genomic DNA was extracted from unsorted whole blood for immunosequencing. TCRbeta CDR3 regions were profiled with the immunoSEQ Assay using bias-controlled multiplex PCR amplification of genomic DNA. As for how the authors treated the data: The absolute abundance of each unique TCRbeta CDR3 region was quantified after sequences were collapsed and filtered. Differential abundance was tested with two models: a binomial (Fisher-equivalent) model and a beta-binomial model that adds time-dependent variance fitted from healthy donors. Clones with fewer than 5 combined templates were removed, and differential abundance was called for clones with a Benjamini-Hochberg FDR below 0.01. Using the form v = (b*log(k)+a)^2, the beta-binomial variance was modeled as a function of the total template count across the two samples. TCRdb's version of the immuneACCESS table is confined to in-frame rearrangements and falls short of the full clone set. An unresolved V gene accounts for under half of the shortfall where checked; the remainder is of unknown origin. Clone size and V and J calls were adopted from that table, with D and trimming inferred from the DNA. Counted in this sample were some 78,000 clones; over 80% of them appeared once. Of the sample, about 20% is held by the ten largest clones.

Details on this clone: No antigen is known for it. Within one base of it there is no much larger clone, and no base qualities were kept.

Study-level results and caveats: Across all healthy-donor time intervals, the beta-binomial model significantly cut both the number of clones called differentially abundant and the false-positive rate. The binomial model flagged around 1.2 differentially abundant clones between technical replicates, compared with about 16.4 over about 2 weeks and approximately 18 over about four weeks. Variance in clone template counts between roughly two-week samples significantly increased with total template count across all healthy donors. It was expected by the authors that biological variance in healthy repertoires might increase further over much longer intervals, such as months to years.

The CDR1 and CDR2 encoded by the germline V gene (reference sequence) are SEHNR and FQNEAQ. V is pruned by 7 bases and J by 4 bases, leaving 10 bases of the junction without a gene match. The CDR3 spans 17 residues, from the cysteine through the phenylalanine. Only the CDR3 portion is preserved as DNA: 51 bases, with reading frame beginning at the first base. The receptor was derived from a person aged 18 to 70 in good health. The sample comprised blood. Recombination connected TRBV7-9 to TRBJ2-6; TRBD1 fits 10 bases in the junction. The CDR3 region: CASNPGQGFVGANVLTF. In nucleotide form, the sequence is TGTGCCAGCAACCCGGGACAGGGGTTCGTCGGGGCCAACGTCCTGACTTTC.